Each of the 26 T cell receptor beta chains below was sequenced from the same sample in a study of T cells expressing NK-cell markers. TCRdb reprocessed the 5' RACE reads; each CDR3 protein has one entry and no DNA is given. This repertoire includes some 460,000 distinct CDR3 sequences. The material sequenced was blood T cells: a sorted CD56 or NKG2C T cell subset, CD4+ or CD8+ T cells, or bulk PBMC T cells (not recorded which). The source is a woman in her forties or fifties in good health.

The V call is TRBV7-9, the J call TRBJ1-3. CDR1 is SEHNR and CDR2 is FQNEAQ in the germline V gene (reference sequence). CDR3 length: 17 amino acids. The CDR3 here is CASSPWTVMDSGNTIYF.

The CDR3 loop reads CASSLRLTESSYNEQFF. The chain uses TRBV4-1 and TRBJ2-1. The CDR3 has 17 residues. The germline V gene has CDR1 MGHRA and CDR2 YSYEKL.

This chain uses TRBV29-1 with TRBJ1-1; TCRdb proposes TRBD1, but this gene call is untestable without DNA. CDR1 and CDR2 (germline): SQVTM, ANQGSEA. The CDR3 loop spans 14 amino acids. CDR3 region: CSVEGGGPNTEAFF.

The chain links TRBV2 to TRBJ2-5; TCRdb outputs TRBD1, but without DNA this stays unchecked. Germline CDR1 and CDR2: SNHLY and FYNNEI. The CDR3 runs to 13 residues. CDR3 region: CASRRDSQETQYF. The full variable domain, completed using reference TRBV2 and TRBJ2-5, is EPEVTQTPSHQVTQMGQEVILRCVPISNHLYFYWYRQILGQKVEFLVSFYNNEISEKSEIFDDQFSVERPDGSNFTLKIRSTKLEDSAMYFCASRRDSQETQYFGPGTRLLVL.

J is TRBJ2-2 and V is TRBV7-2. Germline loops: CDR1 SGHTA, CDR2 FQGNSA. The CDR3 has 15 amino acids. The CDR3 protein is CASSLVPGTTGELFF.

V is TRBV30 and J is TRBJ2-5; absent DNA, TCRdb's TRBD1 call cannot be checked. The CDR3 is 11 amino acids. From germline, CDR1 is GTSNPN and CDR2 SVGIG (reference sequence). CDR3 protein: CAWSSTGTIYF. Using reference TRBV30 and TRBJ2-5 for the parts outside the CDR3, the full variable domain is SQTIHQWPATLVQPVGSPLSLECTVEGTSNPNLYWYRQAAGRGLQLLFYSVGIGQISSEVPQNLSASRPQDRQFILSSKKLLLSDSGFYLCAWSSTGTIYFGPGTRLLVL.

V gene TRBV7-2 combines with J gene TRBJ2-3. In germline, CDR1 is SGHTA, CDR2 FQGNSA. The CDR3 is 15 residues long. CDR3 amino acids: CASRLAGVLTDTQYF.

This chain links TRBV5-1 with TRBJ1-1; absent DNA, TCRdb's TRBD1 call cannot be checked. Germline CDR1 and CDR2: SGHRS and YFSETQ. The CDR3 contains 12 residues. This chain's CDR3 is CASSPTGTEAFF.

The V gene is TRBV3-1, the J gene TRBJ2-1; no DNA is available, so the TRBD2 call from TCRdb remains unchecked. The CDR3 totals 16 residues. Looked up from germline, CDR1 is LGHDT and CDR2 is YNNKEL (reference sequence). The CDR3 is CASSQARRGGPGEQFF.

This sequence joins TRBV10-3 and TRBJ2-7; TCRdb names TRBD2, which stays unverified in the absence of DNA. There are 15 residues in the CDR3. From germline, CDR1 is ENHRY and CDR2 SYGVKD. CDR3 amino acids: CAIRPYAGPDYEQYF.

The V call is TRBV24-1, the J call TRBJ2-5; TCRdb's D gene call, TRBD2, goes unchecked for lack of DNA. The CDR3 spans 18 residues. CDR1 is KGHDR and CDR2 is SFDVKD in the germline V gene. CDR3 protein: CATSDRSPSRGSRETQYF.

The chain combines TRBV24-1 with TRBJ2-3; no DNA is available, so the TRBD1 call from TCRdb remains unchecked. CDR1 KGHDR and CDR2 SFDVKD come from the germline V gene. CDR3 length: 16 residues. This CDR3 reads CATSASDRGGTDTQYF.

CDR3 region: CASSQDFPVPGRSYNEQFF. The V gene is TRBV4-2, the J gene TRBJ2-1. This CDR3 comprises 19 residues. Germline V gives CDR1 LGHNA, CDR2 YNFKEQ.

The chain couples TRBV5-1 to TRBJ2-7; TCRdb reports TRBD1, a call that lacks DNA to check it against. CDR1 and CDR2 (germline): SGHRS, YFSETQ. The CDR3 is 16 amino acids. The CDR3 reads CASSLAMTGGSYEQYF.

The gene calls are TRBV6-5 and TRBJ1-1; TCRdb's D call, TRBD1, is unchecked because there is no DNA. Per germline, CDR1 MNHEY and CDR2 SVGAGI. CDR3 length: 16 residues. The CDR3 loop is CASRKSGTGGFGEAFF.

This chain connects TRBV7-8 to TRBJ2-1; TCRdb returns TRBD2, unconfirmable since there is no DNA. CDR1 and CDR2 from the germline V gene are SGHVS and FQNEAQ. The CDR3 totals 17 residues. CDR3 region: CASSLGLVGGGQNEQFF. The complete variable domain, with remaining parts taken from reference TRBV7-8 and TRBJ2-1, reads GAGVSQSPRYKVAKRGQDVALRCDPISGHVSLFWYQQALGQGPEFLTYFQNEAQLDKSGLPSDRFFAERPEGSVSTLKIQRTQQEDSAVYLCASSLGLVGGGQNEQFFGPGTRLTVL.

The chain joins TRBV4-1 to TRBJ2-1. The CDR3 sequence is 17 residues long. The germline CDR1 and CDR2 sequences are MGHRA and YSYEKL. CDR3 protein: CASSQVLGGSSYNEQFF.

The chain joins TRBV20-1 to TRBJ2-1; TCRdb's D call, TRBD2, is unchecked because there is no DNA. Germline values: CDR1 DFQATT, CDR2 SNEGSKA (reference sequence). CDR3 length equals 13 residues. The CDR3 sequence is CSAREGVVNEQFF.

Here the CDR3 reads CASSPVTGGLNTEAFF. The V gene is TRBV18, the J gene TRBJ1-1; checking the TCRdb D call of TRBD1 is not possible without DNA. The CDR3 contains 16 residues. Germline CDR1 reads KGHSH; CDR2 reads LQKENI.

V is TRBV6-5 and J is TRBJ2-2; TCRdb names TRBD2, which stays unverified in the absence of DNA. The CDR3 consists of 15 residues. CDR1 and CDR2 from the germline V gene are MNHEY and SVGAGI. CDR3 residues: CASISSRDRVGELFF.

This sequence joins TRBV5-1 and TRBJ2-5; TCRdb names TRBD2, which stays unverified in the absence of DNA. CDR3 length: 15 residues. Germline loops: CDR1 SGHRS, CDR2 YFSETQ. The CDR3 is CASHEGVEWRETQYF.

The V and J genes are TRBV24-1 and TRBJ2-2; TCRdb calls TRBD2, which cannot be checked without DNA. Germline V CDR1 and CDR2: KGHDR, SFDVKD. The CDR3 has 13 residues. The CDR3 here is CATSGEGAGELFF.

V and J are TRBV5-1 and TRBJ2-7; the TRBD1 assignment by TCRdb is unverifiable without DNA. This CDR3 is 14 amino acids long. CDR1 is SGHRS, CDR2 YFSETQ, per germline. CDR3 sequence: CASSPQGLGYEQYF. Together with reference TRBV5-1 and TRBJ2-7, the CDR3 gives the full variable domain: KAGVTQTPRYLIKTRGQQVTLSCSPISGHRSVSWYQQTPGQGLQFLFEYFSETQRNKGNFPGRFSGRQFSNSRSEMNVSTLELGDSALYLCASSPQGLGYEQYFGPGTRLTVT.

The chain is built from TRBV3-1 and TRBJ1-4; as DNA is missing, the TRBD1 call by TCRdb cannot be tested. The CDR3 is made up of 15 amino acids. CDR1 LGHDT and CDR2 YNNKEL come from the germline V gene (reference sequence). CDR3 residues: CASSRTGTGDEKLFF.

The chain uses TRBV4-2 and TRBJ2-1; TCRdb's assignment of TRBD2 cannot be checked, as there is no DNA. This CDR3 spans 15 amino acids. The germline V gene has CDR1 LGHNA and CDR2 YNFKEQ. The CDR3 sequence is CASSPGSGTYNEQFF.

The chain is built from TRBV13 and TRBJ2-7; TCRdb reports TRBD1, a call that lacks DNA to check it against. From germline, CDR1 is PRHDT and CDR2 FYEKMQ (reference sequence). The CDR3 extends over 16 amino acids. This CDR3 is CASSLGSPTGTTEQYF.